A single sample gave rise to the 14 T cell receptor beta chains below, sequenced in a study of blood T cell repertoires in COVID-19. Method: immunoSEQ multiplex PCR; TCRdb's copy keeps in-frame clones and lacks some. The repertoire includes roughly 340,000 clones, 70% to 90% of them detected once, and about 3% sits in the top ten. Sample: peripheral blood. The receptors were sampled from a woman in her thirties with COVID-19, enrolled during active disease.

The CDR3 bases are TGTGCCAGTAGTATTAACGGCGGGCTGAACTCCTACAATGAGCAGTTCTTC. Its protein is CASSINGGLNSYNEQFF. The chain employs TRBV19 and TRBJ2-1, with D maybe TRBD2 (5 bases). Germline V CDR1 and CDR2: LNHDA, SQIVND (reference sequence). The CDR3 spans 17 residues. The ends were cut back, 3 bases at V and 0 bases at J, with 15 bases in the middle.

This clone was found once. This rearrangement joins TRBV24-1 to TRBJ2-3; D might be TRBD2 (5 bases). V was cut by 1 base and J by 0 bases, with 10 bases left in between. This CDR3 has 16 residues. Germline values: CDR1 KGHDR, CDR2 SFDVKD. The CDR3 here is CATSDLRRGSTDTQYF. CDR3 nucleotide sequence: TGTGCCACCAGTGATTTACGACGGGGTAGCACAGATACGCAGTATTTT.

With respect to this clone: Its ends do not fully match the called genes, so a read error is possible. The V gene is TRBV6-5, the J gene TRBJ1-2; tentatively, D is TRBD1 (5 bases). The CDR3 consists of 14 residues. Germline CDR1 is MNHEY and CDR2 is SVGAGI. The CDR3 is CASSPGGGTDLSAF. For the CDR3, the DNA is TGTGCCAGCAGCCCCGGGGGGGGGACGGACCTCTCGGCCTTC.

This clone has only one observation. The rearrangement links TRBV29-1 to TRBJ2-1, with D possibly TRBD1 on 6 matching bases. Trimming removed 4 bases from V and 4 bases from J, with 11 bases in between. The germline CDR1 and CDR2 sequences are SQVTM and ANQGSEA. The CDR3 is made up of 13 amino acids. CDR3 DNA: TGCAGCGTTGTTGGCCAGGGGTACAATGAGCAGTTCTTC. It encodes CSVVGQGYNEQFF.

V is TRBV7-9 and J is TRBJ2-2, with a weak D call TRBD1 (5 bases). V lost 5 bases and J lost 3, with 7 bases in between. This CDR3 is built from 13 residues. Germline lookup yields CDR1 SEHNR and CDR2 FQNEAQ (reference sequence). CDR3 bases: TGTGCCAGCAGCCCCAGGGACACCGGGGAGCTGTTTTTT. Protein: CASSPRDTGELFF.

The chain carries TRBV28 and TRBJ2-7, with 9 bases lining up with TRBD1. The V and J ends lost 1 base and 4 bases, in that order; junction bases with no gene match: 23. The germline V gene has CDR1 MDHEN and CDR2 SYDVKM. This CDR3 spans 21 amino acids. DNA for the CDR3: TGTGCCAGCAGTTTATATTGGGAACCGGGACAGGGAAAAACTTCGGCGTACGAGCAGTACTTC. Translating it yields CASSLYWEPGQGKTSAYEQYF.

V gene TRBV7-8 combines with J gene TRBJ1-4; TRBD1 aligns across 8 bases. The ends lost 5 bases at V and 5 bases at J; junction bases unmatched: 7. The CDR3 runs to 15 residues. CDR1 SGHVS and CDR2 FQNEAQ come from the germline V gene. CDR3 region: CASSPDRVKNEKLFF. The CDR3 DNA is TGTGCCAGCAGCCCGGACAGGGTTAAAAATGAAAAACTGTTTTTT.

The V and J genes are TRBV9 and TRBJ2-1; 14 nucleotides align to TRBD2. The J segment lost 7 bases and the V segment lost 4 bases, leaving 10 bases of the junction unmatched. This CDR3 is 17 amino acids long. The germline CDR1 and CDR2 sequences are SGDLS and YYNGEE. This CDR3 is CASSPKTGLAGVNEQFF. The CDR3 DNA sequence: TGTGCCAGCAGCCCTAAAACGGGACTAGCGGGAGTTAATGAGCAGTTCTTC.

The V and J genes are TRBV7-9 and TRBJ2-2, with 7 bases matching TRBD1. Trimming took 6 bases from V and 4 from J; bases not matched to a gene: 17. Germline V gene data show CDR1 as SEHNR and CDR2 as FQNEAQ (reference sequence). CDR3 length equals 18 residues. CDR3: CASRAYFSTGASTGELFF. CDR3 DNA sequence: TGTGCCAGCAGAGCTTATTTTTCAACAGGGGCGAGCACCGGGGAGCTGTTTTTT.

V usage is TRBV5-4 and J usage is TRBJ1-4, with 8 bases identical to TRBD1. The CDR3 sequence is 16 residues long. Germline CDR1 is SGHNT and CDR2 is YYREEE (reference sequence). J lost 3 bases, V lost 2 bases, and 6 bases had no gene match. CDR3 protein: CASSFSRGRSNEKLFF. The CDR3 DNA follows: TGTGCCAGCAGCTTCTCCAGGGGGCGGTCTAATGAAAAACTGTTTTTT.

This clone has just one count. V is TRBV6-5 and J is TRBJ1-1; D may be TRBD1 (6 bases). With 4 bases removed from V and 1 base from J, the gap between germline ends came to 13 bases. CDR1 is MNHEY and CDR2 is SVGAGI in the germline V gene. This CDR3 is built from 15 residues. This chain's CDR3 is CASSLQDSPNTEAFF. CDR3 coding DNA: TGTGCCAGCAGTTTACAGGACAGCCCGAACACTGAAGCTTTCTTT.

The chain carries TRBV11-3 and TRBJ1-2; TRBD1 aligns across 8 bases. Trimming took 6 bases from V and 4 from J; bases not matched to a gene: 10. Germline lookup yields CDR1 SGHNT and CDR2 YENEEA. The CDR3 consists of 15 residues. CDR3 sequence (DNA): TGTGCCAGCAGTCGGAGGACAGGGACGGTCTATGGCTACACCTTC. It encodes CASSRRTGTVYGYTF.

The chain links TRBV11-3 to TRBJ1-1; TRBD1 aligns across 10 bases. The V gene end was trimmed by 5 bases and the J gene end by 1 base; junction bases not matched to a gene: 4. The CDR3 runs 15 residues. CDR1 is SGHNT, CDR2 YENEEA, per germline. CDR3 in DNA: TGTGCCAGCAGCGCCCGGGACAGGGGGAACACTGAAGCTTTCTTT. It yields the protein CASSARDRGNTEAFF.

The V gene is TRBV9, the J gene TRBJ1-2; tentative D call: TRBD1 (5 bases). V shed 3 bases and J shed 4 bases, with 13 bases lying between them. The CDR3 consists of 14 residues. CDR1 is SGDLS, CDR2 YYNGEE, per germline. The CDR3 sequence is CASSGGTGPYGYTF. In DNA form, the CDR3 reads TGTGCCAGCAGCGGAGGCACAGGCCCCTATGGCTACACCTTC. Looking up the rest from reference TRBV9 and TRBJ1-2 gives the full variable domain: DSGVTQTPKHLITATGQRVTLRCSPRSGDLSVYWYQQSLDQGLQFLIQYYNGEERAKGNILERFSAQQFPDLHSELNLSSLELGDSALYFCASSGGTGPYGYTFGSGTRLTVV.